The present T cell receptor (beta chain) was sequenced within a study of blood T cell repertoires in COVID-19. Study as a whole: Italy, Spain and the United States were the sources of the convalescent and acute COVID-19 samples. T cells, B-cell-depleted T cells, or PBMCs provided the cDNA or gDNA that served as material.

In the original workflow: Using reference gene primer amplification, nucleated cell counts were estimated. Here immunoSEQ multiplex PCR was the method, and the copy in TCRdb shows in-frame clones only, minus some. D and trimming come from the DNA, and the V and J calls and clone size come from that table. This repertoire shows hundreds of thousands of clones, roughly 86% found once; its top ten account for over 2.5%. The germline V gene has CDR1 MNHEY and CDR2 SMNVEV (reference sequence). This CDR3 has 12 amino acids. V lost 6 bases to trimming and J lost 7 bases, with 10 bases between them. Sequences were obtained from peripheral blood. This rearrangement joins TRBV27 to TRBJ2-1; D perhaps matches TRBD2 (5 bases). The sequence was obtained from a human donor in a cohort sampled during active COVID-19. The DNA of the CDR3 is TGTGCCAGCAGCCGGGGTAGTAATGAGCAGTTCTTC. It translates to CASSRGSNEQFF.